This TCR beta chain derives from a study of identifying expanded T cells in peripheral blood. Broader study findings: Over approximately two and four weeks, about 15 and 19 clones changed, versus around 1.2 between replicates.

Sequencing was performed with immunoSEQ multiplex PCR; in TCRdb, only in-frame clones are kept and a portion is missing. This table holds over 75,000 clones, approximately 88% found once. The V and J ends lost 0 bases and 6 bases respectively, with 3 bases between them. Germline V lookup: CDR1 MNHEY, CDR2 SVGAGI. The CDR3 covers 11 residues. About this clone: Antigen specificity is unknown.

The rearrangement links TRBV6-5 to TRBJ2-7; no firm D call. The receptor's source is a person aged 18-70 years in good health. Sequenced: blood. The chain's CDR3 is CASSYSSEQYF. The CDR3 bases are TGTGCCAGCAGTTACTCTAGCGAGCAGTACTTC.